This is a list of T cell receptor beta chains from one sample in a study of cytomegalovirus exposure and HLA in healthy donors. The table came from immunoSEQ multiplex PCR; TCRdb's copy has only in-frame clones and leaves some out. The data hold 200,000 to 250,000 clones, with over 65% observed a single time. Sequenced material: PBMCs. These receptors all come from a man aged 35 to 55 in good health and CMV-seronegative. Each CDR3 is given with its conserved first and last residue. The D gene is left open where the match is weak. The size entry is marked missing in some rows and otherwise reads once, few, many or a size class.

d_call	v_call	j_call	clone_size	cdr3_nt	cdr3_aa
TRBD1	TRBV2	TRBJ1-1	NA	TGTGCCAGCACCCCGGGACAGGGGATGGATCCAAGGACTGAAGCTTTCTTT	CASTPGQGMDPRTEAFF
TRBD2	TRBV2	TRBJ2-2	NA	TGTGCCAGCAGGGCTAGCGGGGGGGGTGCCGGGGAGCTGTTTTTT	CASRASGGGAGELFF
TRBD1	TRBV7-8	TRBJ2-5	NA	TGTGCCAGCAGCCTATGGGACAGGGGGCCGACTGGGGAGACCCAGTACTTC	CASSLWDRGPTGETQYF
NA	TRBV5-1	TRBJ1-3	NA	TGCGCCAGCAGCTTGACATTGGCTGGAAACACCATATATTTT	CASSLTLAGNTIYF
NA	TRBV7-2	TRBJ2-5	few	TGTGCCAGCAGCTCCAACAGGGGGGGAGAGACCCAGTACTTC	CASSSNRGGETQYF
NA	TRBV5-1	TRBJ2-1	NA	TGCGCCAGCAGCTTGGCGACAGGAACCTACAATGAGCAGTTCTTC	CASSLATGTYNEQFF
NA	TRBV7-9	TRBJ1-2	NA	TGTTCCAGCAGCTTAGGGACTGATGGCTACACCTTC	CSSSLGTDGYTF
TRBD2	TRBV5-1	TRBJ2-5	NA	TGCGCCAGCAGCTGGGACTACCTCCAAGAGACCCAGTACTTC	CASSWDYLQETQYF
TRBD1	TRBV7-9	TRBJ1-2	few	TGTGCCAGCAGCTTTGACAGGGGCATCGGTGATGGCTACACCTTC	CASSFDRGIGDGYTF
NA	TRBV7-2	TRBJ1-6	NA	TGTGCCAGCACCCCGAGTACCGATTCACCCCTCCACTTT	CASTPSTDSPLHF
NA	TRBV2	TRBJ2-1	NA	TGTGCCAGCGAGGTAGCATACAATGAGCAGTTCTTC	CASEVAYNEQFF
NA	TRBV7-2	TRBJ1-2	NA	TGTGCCAGCAGTGGGGACACAGGCTATGGCTACACCTTC	CASSGDTGYGYTF
TRBD1	TRBV11-2	TRBJ2-7	NA	TGTGCCAGCAGCAGCTTTTCCCCGAGGACAGGTTCCTCCTACGAGCAGTACTTC	CASSSFSPRTGSSYEQYF
NA	TRBV27	TRBJ1-1	NA	TGTGCCAGCAGTTTTGGGGGGAGGAACACTGAAGCTTTCTTT	CASSFGGRNTEAFF
TRBD1	TRBV28	TRBJ2-2	NA	TGTGCCAGCAGTCGACAGGGGGCTTGGACCGGGGAGCTGTTTTTT	CASSRQGAWTGELFF
TRBD2	TRBV19	TRBJ2-4	few	TGTGCCGGGACCCCAGCGGGAAGAGGAAGAGACATTCAGTACTTC	CAGTPAGRGRDIQYF
TRBD1	TRBV2	TRBJ1-1	NA	TGTGCCGGGCTAAAGGGACAGCCGAACACTGAAGCTTTCTTT	CAGLKGQPNTEAFF
NA	TRBV7-8	TRBJ2-3	once	TGTGCCAGCAGCTTAGAAAGGGGGACAGATACGCAGTATTTT	CASSLERGTDTQYF
NA	TRBV2	TRBJ2-5	NA	TGTGCCAGCAGTGGCTTGGGCTGGGAGACCCAGTACTTC	CASSGLGWETQYF
NA	TRBV18	TRBJ2-7	NA	TGTGCCAGCTCACCAAGCGCCGGAAGGTCTTACGAGCAGTACTTC	CASSPSAGRSYEQYF
TRBD1	TRBV7-9	TRBJ1-2	NA	TGTGCCAGCAGCTCGGGACAGGGAGAAGGTGGCTACACCTTC	CASSSGQGEGGYTF
TRBD1	TRBV5-4	TRBJ2-4	NA	TGTGCCAGCAGCACGGGCTCAGGGGGCAACCTAGCCAAAAACATTCAGTACTTC	CASSTGSGGNLAKNIQYF
NA	TRBV28	TRBJ2-4	NA	TGTGCCAGCAGTTTAAGTAATGGCCCGTCGTACTTC	CASSLSNGPSYF
TRBD2	TRBV5-1	TRBJ2-1	NA	TGCGCCAGCAGCTCCGGCAGCGGGGGGATGCTCTACAATGAGCAGTTCTTC	CASSSGSGGMLYNEQFF
NA	TRBV5-1	TRBJ2-5	few	TGCGCCAGCAGTCGGGAAATACAAGAGACCCAGTACTTC	CASSREIQETQYF
TRBD1	TRBV7-2	TRBJ1-6	NA	TGTGCCAGCAAGGCGACAGGGGGGGAAAATTCACCCCTCCACTTT	CASKATGGENSPLHF
NA	TRBV10-3	TRBJ1-2	NA	TGTGCCATCAGGGTTGGAGGGGTAGCTAACTATGGCTACACCTTC	CAIRVGGVANYGYTF
TRBD2	TRBV15	TRBJ2-3	NA	TGTGCCACCAGCAGAGGATGGGGGACTAGGGACACAGATACGCAGTATTTT	CATSRGWGTRDTDTQYF
TRBD2	TRBV4-1	TRBJ2-1	few	TGCGCCAGCAGCCAGATAGCGGGAGCCCCCTACAATGAGCAGTTCTTC	CASSQIAGAPYNEQFF
NA	TRBV7-9	TRBJ2-7	NA	TGTGCCAGCAGCACCGGGAGCTACGAGCAGTACTTC	CASSTGSYEQYF
NA	TRBV5-1	TRBJ2-5	NA	TGCGCCAGCAGGACAGGCACGCAAGAGACCCAGTACTTC	CASRTGTQETQYF
NA	TRBV2	TRBJ2-7	NA	TGTGCCAGCAGCGCGGACAGCTCCTACGAGCAGTACTTC	CASSADSSYEQYF
TRBD1	TRBV18	TRBJ2-3	NA	TGTGCCAGCTCACGACAGGGGGTCACAGATACGCAGTATTTT	CASSRQGVTDTQYF
TRBD1	TRBV5-1	TRBJ2-5	NA	TGCGCCAGCAGCTCGGGGGACAGGGAGCAAGAGACCCAGTACTTC	CASSSGDREQETQYF
NA	TRBV27	TRBJ2-1	few	TGTGCCAGCAGTTCCCTAGCGCGAGGCTCCTACAATGAGCAGTTCTTC	CASSSLARGSYNEQFF
NA	TRBV6-6	TRBJ2-7	few	TGTGCCAGCAGTCCTTCGGGGTCCTACGAGCAGTACTTC	CASSPSGSYEQYF
NA	TRBV7-8	TRBJ1-6	NA	TGTGCCAGCAGCTTAGCAAACAGCCGCTCCTATAATTCACCCCTCCACTTT	CASSLANSRSYNSPLHF
NA	TRBV19	TRBJ1-2	NA	TGTGCCAGTAGGGCCGTGGCTAACTATGGCTACACCTTC	CASRAVANYGYTF
TRBD1	TRBV7-2	TRBJ1-1	NA	TGTGCCAGCAGCCCGTCGACAGGGATAAACACTGAAGCTTTCTTT	CASSPSTGINTEAFF
NA	TRBV7-3	TRBJ1-1	NA	TGTGCCAGCAGCTCGCAGGGGAACACTGAAGCTTTCTTT	CASSSQGNTEAFF
NA	TRBV27	TRBJ2-7	NA	TGTGCCAGCGGGCGCAACGAGCAGTACTTC	CASGRNEQYF
NA	TRBV7-3	TRBJ2-4	NA	TGTGCCAGCAGCCCTACCCCCAAAAAAAACATTCAGTACTTC	CASSPTPKKNIQYF
TRBD1	TRBV28	TRBJ2-3	NA	TGTGCCAGCAGTTTAGAACAGGGGGTTCCCTTCCCCACAGATACGCAGTATTTT	CASSLEQGVPFPTDTQYF
NA	TRBV6-4	TRBJ1-1	once	TGTGCCAGCAACCGAACAGGGACTAGATGGGAAACTGAAGCTTTCTTT	CASNRTGTRWETEAFF
NA	TRBV7-3	TRBJ1-1	NA	TGTGCCAGCAGCTTAAGGGGCGAGTACACTGAAGCTTTCTTT	CASSLRGEYTEAFF
NA	TRBV29-1	TRBJ2-3	NA	TGCAGCGTTGAACGGATAGGGGGAAACCCAGATACGCAGTATTTT	CSVERIGGNPDTQYF
NA	TRBV5-4	TRBJ1-1	NA	TGTGCCAGCAGAAACCCAGGGGACACTGAAGCTTTCTTT	CASRNPGDTEAFF
NA	TRBV29-1	TRBJ2-5	few	TGCAGCGCGGGTGGGACTGGGGAGACCCAGTACTTC	CSAGGTGETQYF
TRBD1	TRBV7-9	TRBJ1-3	NA	TGTTCCAGCAGCTTCCCCGGGACAGGGTACGACACCATATATTTT	CSSSFPGTGYDTIYF
NA	TRBV7-2	TRBJ1-5	NA	TGTGCCAGCAGCTTAGAAGGGAGCGGCAATCAGCCCCAGCATTTT	CASSLEGSGNQPQHF
TRBD2	TRBV9	TRBJ2-7	NA	TGTGCCAGCAGCTTTAGCGGGGGCGGTGGGGAGCAGTACTTC	CASSFSGGGGEQYF
NA	TRBV7-2	TRBJ1-6	NA	TGTGCCAGCAGCGTACAGGGTGGTAATTCACCCCTCCACTTT	CASSVQGGNSPLHF
NA	TRBV30	TRBJ1-2	NA	TGTGCCTGGAGTGTGGGCCATAACTATGGCTACACCTTC	CAWSVGHNYGYTF
TRBD1	TRBV30	TRBJ1-5	NA	TGTGCCTGGAGTGTGGGACAGCATAGCAATCAGCCCCAGCATTTT	CAWSVGQHSNQPQHF
TRBD2	TRBV7-8	TRBJ2-2	NA	TGTGCCAGCAGCCAAGAGTCTAGCGGGTGGAACGGGGAGCTGTTTTTT	CASSQESSGWNGELFF
TRBD2	TRBV7-2	TRBJ2-1	NA	TGTGCCAGCAGCGCCCGTAGCGGGAGCAATGAGCAGTTCTTC	CASSARSGSNEQFF
TRBD1	TRBV7-2	TRBJ2-7	NA	TGTGCCAGCAGCATACCGGGACAGGGGCTACAATCCTACGAGCAGTACTTC	CASSIPGQGLQSYEQYF